These 4 T cell receptor beta chains share one sample of origin, sequenced in a study of T cell changes during pregnancy in multiple sclerosis. This table comes from immunoSEQ multiplex PCR, and its TCRdb copy is limited to in-frame clones, with some not included. The data show some 9,100 clones, over 70% seen once. This specimen was CD8+ T cells from peripheral blood mononuclear cells, taken in the first trimester of pregnancy. These receptors all stem from a female donor in good health, enrolled as a control in a pregnancy study.

This clone came up once. This chain joins TRBV19 and TRBJ2-2; D remains unclear. The CDR3 contains 12 residues. Trimming left V 7 bases short and J 8 bases short, with 11 bases between. The V gene's germline CDR1 is LNHDA and CDR2 SQIVND (reference sequence). CDR3 DNA: TGTGCCAGTAACCCACGCGCGGGGGAGCTGTTTTTT. Translation: CASNPRAGELFF.

The CDR3 nucleotides are TGTGCCAGCAGTCCTTCGTATGGTGGGCAGGGGGTTAGCTCCTACAATGAGCAGTTCTTC. Translated: CASSPSYGGQGVSSYNEQFF. The chain uses TRBV28 and TRBJ2-1; 7 bases line up with TRBD1. The CDR3 spans 20 residues. CDR1 is MDHEN, CDR2 SYDVKM, per germline. V dropped 5 bases and J dropped 0; count of bases not matched to a gene: 19.

This chain uses TRBV28 with TRBJ1-5, with TRBD1 as a possible D gene (6 bases). This CDR3 region has 15 residues. The V and J ends lost 2 bases and 6 bases respectively, with 14 bases between them. Germline loops: CDR1 MDHEN, CDR2 SYDVKM. CDR3 bases: TGTGCCAGCAGTTTAGCGGGGGCTTTTAGTCAGCCCCAGCATTTT. Its translation is CASSLAGAFSQPQHF.

The genes are TRBV5-6 and TRBJ1-2; 8 bases align to TRBD1. Germline V gives CDR1 SGHDT, CDR2 YYEEEE. The CDR3 length is 18 residues. The V gene end was trimmed by 0 bases and the J gene end by 4 bases; junction bases not matched to a gene: 14. CDR3 bases: TGTGCCAGCAGCTTGGCTCGACTTACAGGGGGTGTCGGCTATGGCTACACCTTC. Amino acid sequence: CASSLARLTGGVGYGYTF.